A selection of T cell receptor beta chains follows, all from one sample in a study of cytomegalovirus exposure and HLA in healthy donors. Using immunoSEQ multiplex PCR, the repertoire was profiled, and TCRdb retains in-frame clones only, with some absent. The table shows about 120,000 clones, with around 72% occurring only once. Sequenced: PBMCs. The receptors originated from a man younger than 40 in good health and CMV-seronegative. Both conserved end residues are trimmed from each CDR3.

V gene	J gene	CDR3 protein
TRBV7-2	TRBJ2-7	ASSSQGLAGGLGEQY
TRBV19	TRBJ1-6	ASSPGTGGTPLH
TRBV10-1	TRBJ2-2	ASKASGTGELF
TRBV13	TRBJ2-5	ASTNRTSGGRETQY
TRBV2	TRBJ1-1	ASSEETGGEAF
TRBV27	TRBJ2-5	ASRLTGTGKTQY
TRBV10-2	TRBJ2-5	ASSAPDRGVMETQY
TRBV5-5	TRBJ2-7	ASSFSPTSQGLEQY
TRBV5-1	TRBJ2-7	ASSPFQMTYEQY
TRBV11-2	TRBJ2-6	ASSWDSAISGANVLT
TRBV21-1	TRBJ1-6	ASAQRVYNSPLH
TRBV9	TRBJ2-7	ASSVAVFSYEQY
TRBV18	TRBJ2-5	ASSPNRQGETQY
TRBV30	TRBJ1-2	AWGSRGPT
TRBV19	TRBJ1-5	ASSGTGQGNQPQH
TRBV4-1	TRBJ2-3	ASSQGWTGRGTDTQY
TRBV19	TRBJ2-2	ASGTGTDLNTGELF
TRBV21-1	TRBJ1-6	ASSQTTQGGTDNSPLH
TRBV4-1	TRBJ2-1	ASSPREGLAFYNEQF
TRBV11-1	-	ASSSRTSGATYEQY
TRBV6-5	TRBJ2-2	ASSYSRGYTGELF
TRBV6-1	TRBJ1-3	ASSRLGGGQYTIY
TRBV5-6	TRBJ1-2	ASSLVLRGSDYGYT
TRBV10-1	TRBJ2-7	ASSESRTGPPFEQY
TRBV18	TRBJ2-3	ASSPQRAPEGHTDTQY
TRBV15	TRBJ1-2	ATSRGGDMHGYT
TRBV19	TRBJ1-5	ASSVTGTGGARNQPQH
TRBV27	TRBJ2-3	ASSLEAGGYTDTQY
TRBV6-5	TRBJ2-1	ASRGGLVDEQF
TRBV5-6	TRBJ1-2	ASSFGTGIYYGYT
TRBV6-1	TRBJ1-2	ASGELGYYGYT
TRBV11-2	TRBJ2-5	ASSSTSSGGAYQETQY
TRBV20-1	TRBJ2-7	SGDRGHEQY
TRBV10-3	TRBJ2-3	AISDRNGGLSGTDTQY
TRBV6-5	TRBJ1-2	ASSKPGQVYYGYT
TRBV10-3	TRBJ2-3	AISEEPRGIVY
TRBV7-2	TRBJ1-1	ASSRDITEAF
TRBV5-6	TRBJ2-7	ASSLLARALSYEQY
TRBV6-1	TRBJ1-2	ASQARDKIDYGYT
TRBV6-5	TRBJ1-5	ASSRQGGQPQH
TRBV7-3	-	ASSLKGWAPYEQY
TRBV28	TRBJ1-5	ASGGGNSNQPQH
TRBV7-9	TRBJ1-2	ASSLEGTKEPYGYT
TRBV19	TRBJ2-3	ATWTAGTDTQY
TRBV6-6	TRBJ1-2	ASSTGHSANYGYT
TRBV6-1	TRBJ1-1	ASSELAGGGVLTEAF
TRBV7-2	TRBJ2-6	ASSLNSRSGANVLT
TRBV5-1	TRBJ2-1	ASSLAPGGPLNEQF
TRBV15	TRBJ2-7	ATSRERVYEQY
TRBV19	TRBJ1-2	ASRGGQFYGYT
TRBV18	TRBJ1-6	ASSSTGPGYNSPLH
TRBV10-3	TRBJ1-5	ATTRDDRNQPQH
TRBV5-4	TRBJ1-3	ASSLGAGGTSGNTIY
TRBV5-4	TRBJ2-5	ASTRDTQETQY
TRBV5-6	TRBJ2-7	ASSFLGQGNYEQY
TRBV6-6	TRBJ2-1	ASSYPAKQGSNEQF